Shown below are 22 T cell receptor beta chains from a single sample sequenced in a study of CD8 T cells in ankylosing spondylitis. Study outcomes and limitations: Ankylosing spondylitis blood seemed to carry a telltale TCR beta motif made of under ten highly homologous variants.

Antigens of these TCRs are unknown. TCRdb re-analysed the 5' RACE reads in MiXCR, keeping a single row per CDR3 protein. The repertoire includes 700,000 or so distinct CDR3 sequences, over 15% of them detected once, and around a fifth sits in the top ten. Source material: blood, either unsorted or a sorted T cell fraction (not recorded which). All receptors come from a male donor with ankylosing spondylitis.

The table lists this clonotype with a few counts. The V gene is TRBV5-1, the J gene TRBJ2-7; perhaps TRBD2 as D (6 bases). Per the germline V gene, CDR1 is SGHRS and CDR2 is YFSETQ. V lost 0 bases to trimming and J lost 3 bases, with 13 bases between them. The CDR3 is made up of 15 amino acids. The CDR3 DNA follows: TGCGCCAGCAGCTTGGAAGGGGACTCTAACTACGAGCAGTACTTC. It specifies CASSLEGDSNYEQYF.

The chain has TRBV29-1 and TRBJ2-7, with 9 bases matching TRBD2. The CDR3 sequence is 14 residues long. CDR1 SQVTM and CDR2 ANQGSEA come from the germline V gene. The DNA of the CDR3 is TGCGTTGAAGTGGGAGCGGGAGGCCCGTACGAGCAGTACTTC. Protein product: CVEVGAGGPYEQYF.

This clonotype was recorded a few times. V and J are TRBV15 and TRBJ1-3, with unresolved D. CDR1 is LNHNV, CDR2 YYDKDF, per germline (reference sequence). V was pared by 0 bases and J by 6 bases, with 6 bases between. The CDR3 spans 13 residues. CDR3 coding DNA: TGTGCCACCAGCAGAGATCGGGCAAACACCATATATTTT. Its protein is CATSRDRANTIYF.

The CDR3 bases are TGCGCCAGCAGCCAAGCTATCCCGGGACAGGGTTTCATCGAGCAGTACTTC. Translating gives CASSQAIPGQGFIEQYF. V and J are TRBV4-1 and TRBJ2-7; TRBD1 aligns across 9 bases. CDR3 length: 17 residues. V trimming: 1 base; J trimming: 6 bases; junction bases outside the gene matches: 13. CDR1 and CDR2 (germline): MGHRA, YSYEKL.

The sample holds many counts of this clonotype. The rearrangement links TRBV29-1 to TRBJ1-1; 10 nucleotides line up with TRBD1. The CDR3 totals 14 residues. V lost 4 bases, J lost 4 bases, and 6 bases stayed unmatched. The germline V gene has CDR1 SQVTM and CDR2 ANQGSEA. This chain's CDR3 is CSVGGQGLGTEAFF. In nucleotides, the CDR3 is TGCAGCGTTGGGGGACAGGGGTTGGGCACTGAAGCTTTCTTT.

In this sample, this clonotype turned up a few times. The chain combines TRBV6-1 with TRBJ2-3; 8 bases fit TRBD2. The CDR3 spans 16 residues. Trimming removed 3 bases from V and 2 bases from J; junction bases left unmatched: 7. Germline CDR1 and CDR2: MNHNS and SASEGT. In DNA, the CDR3 is TGTGCCAGCAGTGATCTTATCGGGGGGGTCACAGATACGCAGTATTTT. It specifies CASSDLIGGVTDTQYF.

The rearrangement links TRBV7-2 to TRBJ2-5; D is perhaps TRBD2 (6 bases). The germline V gene has CDR1 SGHTA and CDR2 FQGNSA. The CDR3 spans 12 residues. V gave up 5 bases and J gave up 5 bases, with 9 bases separating them. CDR3 loop: CASSHSGETQYF. In DNA, the CDR3 is TGTGCCAGCAGCCACAGCGGGGAGACCCAGTACTTC.

As regards this clonotype: The missing conserved phenylalanine or tryptophan at the end of this CDR3 makes a read error likely. The DNA is left out, because the CDR3 cannot be placed on it with certainty; the CDR3 is given as TCRdb lists it. The chain couples TRBV7-8 to TRBJ1-4. Germline CDR1 SGHVS, CDR2 FQNEAQ. The CDR3 is 8 amino acids long, termini counted. The CDR3 sequence is CASSLVCR.

This chain uses TRBV28 with TRBJ2-7; 9 bases line up with TRBD2. Germline CDR1 MDHEN, CDR2 SYDVKM. V dropped 5 bases and J dropped 5; count of bases not matched to a gene: 10. The CDR3 has 15 residues. The chain's CDR3 is CASSPVGTSSHEQYF. CDR3 nucleotide sequence: TGTGCCAGCAGTCCCGTCGGGACTAGCTCTCACGAGCAGTACTTC.

The chain employs TRBV12-3 or TRBV12-4 and TRBJ2-1, with D perhaps TRBD2 (6 bases). The CDR3 spans 15 residues. V shed 1 base and J shed 2 bases, with 9 bases lying between them. This CDR3 is CASSLGGTPYNEQFF. The DNA for the CDR3 is TGTGCCAGCAGTTTAGGCGGGACTCCCTACAATGAGCAGTTCTTC.

In regard to this clonotype: At one end, the junction sequence differs from germline, possibly due to a read error. The chain combines TRBV7-7 with TRBJ2-7, with D unresolved. The CDR3 has 14 amino acids. Germline V gene data show CDR1 as SSHAT and CDR2 as FNYEAQ (reference sequence). This CDR3 reads CASSLLGENDEQYF. The CDR3 region has the DNA TGTGCTAGCAGCTTGCTCGGAGAGAATGACGAGCAGTACTTC.

CDR3 loop: CASSLEGTGTGVLITGFKAFF. Written as DNA, the CDR3 is TGTGCCAGCAGCTTGGAGGGAACCGGGACAGGGGTTTTAATTACCGGGTTCAAAGCTTTCTTT. The rearrangement joins TRBV11-2 to TRBJ1-1; TRBD1 matches 10 bases. The germline V gene encodes CDR1 SGHAT and CDR2 FQNNGV. CDR3 length equals 21 residues. V lost 3 bases and J lost 9; bases outside the gene matches: 28.

This chain links TRBV20-1 with TRBJ2-2; D is possibly TRBD1 (6 bases). CDR1 DFQATT and CDR2 SNEGSKA come from the germline V gene (reference sequence). Deletions cut 3 bases from V and 9 bases from J, with 11 bases between. The CDR3 contains 12 residues. The CDR3 here is CSAREQGRELFF. The DNA for the CDR3 is TGCAGTGCTAGGGAACAGGGAAGGGAGCTGTTTTTT.

This chain joins TRBV4-2 and TRBJ2-5; TRBD2 matches at 13 bases. With 3 bases clipped from V and 2 bases from J, the junction kept 3 bases outside the gene matches. This CDR3 has 16 amino acids. Germline V gene data show CDR1 as LGHNA and CDR2 as YNFKEQ. CDR3 sequence reads: CASSQGLAGLQETQYF. The DNA of the CDR3 is TGTGCCAGCAGCCAGGGACTAGCGGGGCTTCAAGAGACCCAGTACTTC.

Many counts were recorded for this clonotype. The CDR3 loop reads CASSRTGETQYF. CDR3 coding DNA: TGTGCCAGCAGTCGGACTGGGGAGACCCAGTACTTC. This chain joins TRBV12-3 or TRBV12-4 and TRBJ2-5; the D gene is possibly TRBD2 (5 bases). The CDR3 loop spans 12 amino acids. Trimming pared 5 bases from V and 5 bases from J, leaving 9 bases between.

This clonotype was seen a few times. The rearrangement links TRBV29-1 to TRBJ1-6; D gene ambiguous. The CDR3 covers 14 residues. V dropped 7 bases and J dropped 6 bases, with 16 bases sitting between them. Germline V gene lookup returns CDR1 SQVTM and CDR2 ANQGSEA. The CDR3 nucleotides are TGCAGCGCAGCCGAAGTGCGTCCTAATTCACCCCTCCACTTT. Protein product: CSAAEVRPNSPLHF.

This chain links TRBV18 with TRBJ2-7; TRBD2 aligns across 7 bases. The CDR3 contains 14 residues. CDR1 is KGHSH, CDR2 LQKENI, per germline. Trimming cost V 3 bases and J 2 bases; bases outside gene matches: 4. CDR3 sequence: CASSPTSEPYEQYF. In DNA, the CDR3 is TGTGCCAGCTCACCTACTAGCGAACCCTACGAGCAGTACTTC.

This chain uses TRBV9 with TRBJ1-1; D not resolved. Trimming removed 3 bases at V and 0 bases at J, with 12 bases between. This CDR3 is built from 15 residues. Germline V gene lookup returns CDR1 SGDLS and CDR2 YYNGEE. The CDR3 sequence is CASSAHPGVNTEAFF. CDR3 in DNA: TGTGCCAGCAGCGCCCACCCGGGTGTGAACACTGAAGCTTTCTTT.

This rearrangement joins TRBV9 to TRBJ1-2; D is ambiguous. This CDR3 spans 16 amino acids. Looked up from germline, CDR1 is SGDLS and CDR2 is YYNGEE. Trimming took 1 base from V and 8 from J, leaving 21 bases between them. CDR3 in amino acids: CASSVLADTPPIGYTF. In DNA, the CDR3 is TGTGCCAGCAGCGTATTAGCCGACACTCCGCCGATAGGCTACACCTTC.

This clonotype was picked up many times. The V call is TRBV20-1, the J call TRBJ1-3; possibly TRBD1 for D (5 bases). CDR3 length: 19 amino acids. CDR1 is DFQATT and CDR2 is SNEGSKA in the germline V gene (reference sequence). Trimming removed 0 bases at V and 0 bases at J, with 21 bases between. The CDR3 region is CSARDTQGSIFVSGNTIYF. CDR3 in DNA: TGCAGTGCTAGAGATACTCAGGGTTCAATATTTGTCTCTGGAAACACCATATATTTT.

The rearrangement joins TRBV19 to TRBJ2-7, with TRBD1 identical over 7 bases. V was pared by 10 bases and J by 4 bases, with 7 bases of the junction left unmatched. Germline V gives CDR1 LNHDA, CDR2 SQIVND (reference sequence). The CDR3 runs 12 residues. Here the CDR3 reads CATGDSLYEQYF. CDR3 DNA: TGTGCCACTGGGGACAGTCTGTACGAGCAGTACTTC.

The sample holds a few counts of this clonotype. The chain carries TRBV27 and TRBJ1-2; TRBD1 agrees at 7 bases. Unmatched junction bases numbered 11, after V lost 6 bases and J lost 4 bases. Germline values: CDR1 MNHEY, CDR2 SMNVEV (reference sequence). This CDR3 has 15 residues. The CDR3 protein is CASSQAGGVVYGYTF. CDR3 in DNA: TGTGCCAGCAGCCAGGCAGGGGGGGTCGTCTATGGCTACACCTTC.